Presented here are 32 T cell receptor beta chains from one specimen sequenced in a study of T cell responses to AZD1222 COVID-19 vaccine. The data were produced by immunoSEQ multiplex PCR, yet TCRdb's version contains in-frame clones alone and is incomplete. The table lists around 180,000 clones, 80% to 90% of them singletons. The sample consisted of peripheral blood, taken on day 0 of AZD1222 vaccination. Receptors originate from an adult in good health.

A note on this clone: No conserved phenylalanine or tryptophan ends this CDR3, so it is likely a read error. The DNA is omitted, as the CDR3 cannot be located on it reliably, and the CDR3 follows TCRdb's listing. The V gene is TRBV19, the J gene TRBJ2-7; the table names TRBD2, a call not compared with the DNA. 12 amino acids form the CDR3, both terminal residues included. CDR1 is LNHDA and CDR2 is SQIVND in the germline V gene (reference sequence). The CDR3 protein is CASRGLAGVRLR.

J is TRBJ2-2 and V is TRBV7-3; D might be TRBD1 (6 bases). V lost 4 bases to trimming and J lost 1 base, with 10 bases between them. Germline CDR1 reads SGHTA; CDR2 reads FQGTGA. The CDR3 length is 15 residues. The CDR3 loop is CASSSSGQNTGELFF. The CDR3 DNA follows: TGTGCCAGCAGCTCTTCGGGACAGAACACCGGGGAGCTGTTTTTT.

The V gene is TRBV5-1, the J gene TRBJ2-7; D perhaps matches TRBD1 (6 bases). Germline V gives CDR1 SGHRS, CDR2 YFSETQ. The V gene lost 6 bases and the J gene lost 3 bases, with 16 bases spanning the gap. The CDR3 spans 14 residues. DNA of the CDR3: TGCGCCAGCAAGGGACATCTTACAAACTACGAGCAGTACTTC. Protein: CASKGHLTNYEQYF.

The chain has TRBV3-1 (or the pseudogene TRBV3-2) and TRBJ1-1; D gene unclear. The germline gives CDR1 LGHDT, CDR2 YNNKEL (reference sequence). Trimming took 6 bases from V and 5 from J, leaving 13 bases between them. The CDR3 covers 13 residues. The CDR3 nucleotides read TGTGCCAGCAGTACCCAGCGGGATACTGAAGCTTTCTTT. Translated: CASSTQRDTEAFF.

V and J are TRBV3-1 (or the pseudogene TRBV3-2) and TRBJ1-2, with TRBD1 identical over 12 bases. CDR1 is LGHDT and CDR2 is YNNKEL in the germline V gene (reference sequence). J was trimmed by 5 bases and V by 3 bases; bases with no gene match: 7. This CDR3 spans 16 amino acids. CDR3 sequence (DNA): TGTGCCAGCAGCCAGGCTGGGACAGGGGGCTGGTATGGCTACACCTTC. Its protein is CASSQAGTGGWYGYTF.

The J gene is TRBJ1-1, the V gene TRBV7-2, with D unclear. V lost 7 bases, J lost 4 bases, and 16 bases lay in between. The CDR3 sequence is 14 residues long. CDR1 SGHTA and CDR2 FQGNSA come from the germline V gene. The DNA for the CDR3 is TGTGCCAGCACCCTGAGTGCGGGAGTCACTGAAGCTTTCTTT. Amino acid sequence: CASTLSAGVTEAFF.

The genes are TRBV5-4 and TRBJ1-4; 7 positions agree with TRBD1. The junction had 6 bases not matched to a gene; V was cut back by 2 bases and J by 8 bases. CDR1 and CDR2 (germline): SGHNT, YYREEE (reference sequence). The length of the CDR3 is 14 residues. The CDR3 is CASSLQGLSEKLFF. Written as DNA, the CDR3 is TGTGCCAGCAGCTTACAGGGGTTAAGCGAAAAACTGTTTTTT.

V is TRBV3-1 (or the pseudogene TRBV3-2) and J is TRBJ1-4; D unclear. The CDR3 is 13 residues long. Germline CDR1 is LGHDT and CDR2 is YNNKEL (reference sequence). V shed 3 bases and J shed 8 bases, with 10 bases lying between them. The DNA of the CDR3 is TGTGCCAGCAGCCAGGGGAGTGGAGAAAAACTGTTTTTT. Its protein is CASSQGSGEKLFF.

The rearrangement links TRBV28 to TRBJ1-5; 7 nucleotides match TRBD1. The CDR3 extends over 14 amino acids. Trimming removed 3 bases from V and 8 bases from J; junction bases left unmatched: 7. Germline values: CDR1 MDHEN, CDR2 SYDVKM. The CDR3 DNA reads TGTGCCAGCAGTTTTGGACAGGCTGTAAAGCCCCAGCATTTT. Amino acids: CASSFGQAVKPQHF.

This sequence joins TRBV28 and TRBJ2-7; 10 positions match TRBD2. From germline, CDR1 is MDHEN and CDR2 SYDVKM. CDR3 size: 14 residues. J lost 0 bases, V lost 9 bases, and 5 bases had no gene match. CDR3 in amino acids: CASELAGSSYEQYF. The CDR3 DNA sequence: TGTGCCAGTGAACTAGCGGGGTCCTCCTACGAGCAGTACTTC.

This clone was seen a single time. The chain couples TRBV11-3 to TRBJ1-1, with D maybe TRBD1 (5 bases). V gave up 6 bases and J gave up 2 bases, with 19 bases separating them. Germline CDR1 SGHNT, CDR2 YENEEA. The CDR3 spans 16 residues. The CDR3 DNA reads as TGTGCCAGCAGTTCGGCCGAGGGGAATGGAAACACTGAAGCTTTCTTT. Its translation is CASSSAEGNGNTEAFF.

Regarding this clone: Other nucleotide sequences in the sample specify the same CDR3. The DNA of the CDR3 is TGTGCCAGTAGTATATCCGGGACTGGTGGGTATGGCTACACCTTC. Protein product: CASSISGTGGYGYTF. The V gene is TRBV19, the J gene TRBJ1-2; perhaps TRBD1 as D (5 bases). CDR1 and CDR2 (germline): LNHDA, SQIVND (reference sequence). CDR3 length: 15 residues. V lost 2 bases and J lost 5, with 15 bases in between.

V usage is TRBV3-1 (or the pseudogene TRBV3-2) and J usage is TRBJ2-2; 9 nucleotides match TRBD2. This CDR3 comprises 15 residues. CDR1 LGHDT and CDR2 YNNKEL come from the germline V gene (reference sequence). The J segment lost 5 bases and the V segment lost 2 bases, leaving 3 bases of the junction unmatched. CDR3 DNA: TGTGCCAGCAGCCAACGGCTAGCGGGGACCGGGGAGCTGTTTTTT. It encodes CASSQRLAGTGELFF.

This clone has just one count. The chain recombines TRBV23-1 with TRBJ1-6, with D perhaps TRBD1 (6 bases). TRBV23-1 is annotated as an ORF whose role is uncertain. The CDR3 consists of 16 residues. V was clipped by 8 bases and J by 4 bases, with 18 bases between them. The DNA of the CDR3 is TGCGCCAGCGAAATAGCCGAAGACAGGTATAATTCACCCCTCCACTTT. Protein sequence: CASEIAEDRYNSPLHF.

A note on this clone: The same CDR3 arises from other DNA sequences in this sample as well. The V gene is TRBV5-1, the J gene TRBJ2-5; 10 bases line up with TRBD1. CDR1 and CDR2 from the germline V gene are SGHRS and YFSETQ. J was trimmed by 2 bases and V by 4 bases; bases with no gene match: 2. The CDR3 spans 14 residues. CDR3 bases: TGCGCCAGCAGCCCGGGACAGGGGCAAGAGACCCAGTACTTC. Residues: CASSPGQGQETQYF.

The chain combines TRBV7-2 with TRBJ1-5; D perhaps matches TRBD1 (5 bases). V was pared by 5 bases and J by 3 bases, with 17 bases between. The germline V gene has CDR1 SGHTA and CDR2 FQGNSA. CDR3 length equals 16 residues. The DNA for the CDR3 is TGTGCCAGCAGCCCAAGGGGAGCAGGCTTCAATCAGCCCCAGCATTTT. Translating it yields CASSPRGAGFNQPQHF.

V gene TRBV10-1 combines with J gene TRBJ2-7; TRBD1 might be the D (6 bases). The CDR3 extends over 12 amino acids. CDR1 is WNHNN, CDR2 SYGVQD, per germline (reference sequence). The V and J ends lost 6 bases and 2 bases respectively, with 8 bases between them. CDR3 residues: CASSRDTYEQYF. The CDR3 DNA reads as TGCGCCAGCAGCCGGGACACCTACGAGCAGTACTTC.

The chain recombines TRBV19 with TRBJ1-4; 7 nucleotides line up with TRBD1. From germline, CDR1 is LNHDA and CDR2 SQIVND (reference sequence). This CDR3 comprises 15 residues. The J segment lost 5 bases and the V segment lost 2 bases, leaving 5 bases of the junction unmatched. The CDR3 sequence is CASSIPGRGNEKLFF. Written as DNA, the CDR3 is TGTGCCAGTAGTATACCCGGCAGGGGGAATGAAAAACTGTTTTTT.

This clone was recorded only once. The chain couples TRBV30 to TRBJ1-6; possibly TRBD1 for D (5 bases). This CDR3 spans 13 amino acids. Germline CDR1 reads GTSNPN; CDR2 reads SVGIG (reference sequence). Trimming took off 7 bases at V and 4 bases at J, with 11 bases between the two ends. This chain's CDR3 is CAFRGYYNSPLHF. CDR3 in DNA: TGTGCCTTCCGGGGCTATTATAATTCACCCCTCCACTTT.

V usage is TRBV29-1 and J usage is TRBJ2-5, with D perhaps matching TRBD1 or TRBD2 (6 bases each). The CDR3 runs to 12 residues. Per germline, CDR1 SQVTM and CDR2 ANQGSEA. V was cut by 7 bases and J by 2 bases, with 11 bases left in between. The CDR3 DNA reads TGCAGCGCCGGGGGCGGGCAAGAGACCCAGTACTTC. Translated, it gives CSAGGGQETQYF.

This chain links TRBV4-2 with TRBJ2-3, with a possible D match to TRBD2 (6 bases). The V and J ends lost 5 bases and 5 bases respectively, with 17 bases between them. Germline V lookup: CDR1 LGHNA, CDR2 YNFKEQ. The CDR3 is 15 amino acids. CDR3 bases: TGTGCCAGCAGCTTCCGACTAGGGGAGGAAGATACGCAGTATTTT. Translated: CASSFRLGEEDTQYF.

The CDR3 sequence is CASSFDTGIYGYTF. For the CDR3, the DNA is TGCGCCAGCAGCTTCGACACAGGCATCTATGGCTACACCTTC. The chain combines TRBV5-1 with TRBJ1-2; maybe TRBD1 (5 bases). V lost 2 bases and J lost 4, with 12 bases in between. The germline V gene has CDR1 SGHRS and CDR2 YFSETQ. The CDR3 consists of 14 residues. Full variable domain (rest looked up from reference TRBV5-1 and TRBJ1-2): KAGVTQTPRYLIKTRGQQVTLSCSPISGHRSVSWYQQTPGQGLQFLFEYFSETQRNKGNFPGRFSGRQFSNSRSEMNVSTLELGDSALYLCASSFDTGIYGYTFGSGTRLTVV.

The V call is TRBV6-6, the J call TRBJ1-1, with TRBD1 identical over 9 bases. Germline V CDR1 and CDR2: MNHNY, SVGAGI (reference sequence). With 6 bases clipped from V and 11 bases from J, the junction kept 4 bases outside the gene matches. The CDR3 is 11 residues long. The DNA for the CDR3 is TGTGCCAGCAGGTTACAGGGGGCGGCTTTCTTT. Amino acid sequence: CASRLQGAAFF.

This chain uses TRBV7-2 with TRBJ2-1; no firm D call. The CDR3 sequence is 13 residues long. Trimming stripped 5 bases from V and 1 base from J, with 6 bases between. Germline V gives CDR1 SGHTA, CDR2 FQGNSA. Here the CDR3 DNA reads TGTGCCAGCAGCGCGTATTCCTACAATGAGCAGTTCTTC. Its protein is CASSAYSYNEQFF.

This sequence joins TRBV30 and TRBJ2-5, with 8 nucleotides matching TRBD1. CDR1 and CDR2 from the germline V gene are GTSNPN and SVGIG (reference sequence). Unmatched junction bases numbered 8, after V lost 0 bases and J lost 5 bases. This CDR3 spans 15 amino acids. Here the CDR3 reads CAWSVARTGRETQYF. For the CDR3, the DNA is TGTGCCTGGAGTGTAGCCCGGACAGGGAGGGAGACCCAGTACTTC.

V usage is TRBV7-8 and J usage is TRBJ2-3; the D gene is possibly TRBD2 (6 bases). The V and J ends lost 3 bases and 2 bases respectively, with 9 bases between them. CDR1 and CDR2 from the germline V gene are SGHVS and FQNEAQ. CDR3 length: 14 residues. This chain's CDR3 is CASSLTSPTDTQYF. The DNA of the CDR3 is TGTGCCAGCAGCTTGACTAGTCCCACAGATACGCAGTATTTT.

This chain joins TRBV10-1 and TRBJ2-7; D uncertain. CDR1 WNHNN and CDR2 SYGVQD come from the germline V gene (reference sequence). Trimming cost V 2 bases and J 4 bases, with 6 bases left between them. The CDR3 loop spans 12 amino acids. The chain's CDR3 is CASSEGPYEQYF. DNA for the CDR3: TGCGCCAGCAGTGAGGGTCCGTACGAGCAGTACTTC.

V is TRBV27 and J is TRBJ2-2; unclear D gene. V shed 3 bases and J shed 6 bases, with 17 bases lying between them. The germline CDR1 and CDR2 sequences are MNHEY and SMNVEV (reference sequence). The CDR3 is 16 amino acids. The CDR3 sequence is CASSFCWQLWSGELFF. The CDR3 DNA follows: TGTGCCAGCAGTTTCTGCTGGCAACTTTGGTCCGGGGAGCTGTTTTTT.

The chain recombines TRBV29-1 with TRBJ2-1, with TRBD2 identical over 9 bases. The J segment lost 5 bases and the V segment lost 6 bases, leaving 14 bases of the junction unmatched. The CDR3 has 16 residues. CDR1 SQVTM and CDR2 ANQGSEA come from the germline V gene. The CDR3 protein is CSVALGGSGGNNEQFF. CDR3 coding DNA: TGCAGCGTAGCCCTCGGAGGCAGCGGGGGGAACAATGAGCAGTTCTTC.

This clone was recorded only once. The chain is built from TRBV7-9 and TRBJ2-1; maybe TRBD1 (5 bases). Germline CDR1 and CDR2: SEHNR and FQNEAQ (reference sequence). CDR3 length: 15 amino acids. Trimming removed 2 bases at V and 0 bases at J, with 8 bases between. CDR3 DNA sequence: TGTGCCAGCAGCTTAAGGGGCAGCTCCTACAATGAGCAGTTCTTC. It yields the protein CASSLRGSSYNEQFF.

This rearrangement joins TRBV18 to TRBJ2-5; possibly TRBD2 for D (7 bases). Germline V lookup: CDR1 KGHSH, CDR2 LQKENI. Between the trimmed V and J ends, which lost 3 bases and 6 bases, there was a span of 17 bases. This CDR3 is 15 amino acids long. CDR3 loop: CASSPLAGAIKTQYF. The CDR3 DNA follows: TGTGCCAGCTCACCGCTCGCGGGGGCAATAAAGACCCAGTACTTC.

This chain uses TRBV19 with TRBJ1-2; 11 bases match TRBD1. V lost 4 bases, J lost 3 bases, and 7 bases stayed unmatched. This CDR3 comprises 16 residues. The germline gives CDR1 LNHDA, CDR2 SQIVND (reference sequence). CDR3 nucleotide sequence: TGTGCCAGTAGTACCCCGGGGGACAGGGGGGACTATGGCTACACCTTC. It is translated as CASSTPGDRGDYGYTF.